This T cell receptor (beta chain) was recorded in a study of blood T cell repertoires in COVID-19. Overall study: Sources were T cells, B-cell-depleted T cells, or PBMCs; the material itself was cDNA or gDNA.

V shed 1 base and J 5 bases; nucleotides not matched to a gene: 6. The germline CDR1 and CDR2 sequences are LNHDA and SQIVND (reference sequence). The CDR3 is made up of 15 amino acids. Assay: immunoSEQ multiplex PCR; the TCRdb copy retains only in-frame clones and omits some. The sample has around 230,000 clones, 82% seen once. This TCR came from a woman between 55 and 75 years old with active or convalescent COVID-19. Sequencing was performed on peripheral blood. The chain recombines TRBV19 with TRBJ2-3; TRBD1 agrees at 7 bases. The CDR3: CASSIARGPGDTQYF. The CDR3 nucleotides are TGTGCCAGTAGTATAGCAAGGGGGCCGGGAGATACGCAGTATTTT.